Listed below are T cell receptor beta chains from one sample, sequenced in a study of Ad26.COV2.S vaccination and SARS-CoV-2 variants. Profiled with immunoSEQ multiplex PCR; TCRdb holds only in-frame clones, not every one. The data show around 400,000 clones, with around 82% seen just once and approximately 7% held by the top ten. The sequenced sample was peripheral blood, obtained in a trial of Ad26.COV2.S vaccine versus placebo. These receptors originate from a person between 18 and 59 years old who received the Ad26.COV2.S COVID-19 vaccine or a placebo. The CDR3 runs from the conserved cysteine through the conserved F or W. Each record gives: V gene, J gene, clone size, D gene, CDR3 protein, CDR3 DNA. D genes are given only for firm matches. Size is stated for part of the rows, as once, few or many counts, or as a class when the clone is expanded.

v_call: TRBV18
j_call: TRBJ2-1
clone_size: few
d_call: .
cdr3_aa: CASSPDRLMSNEQFF
cdr3_nt: TGTGCCAGCTCACCAGACAGGTTAATGAGTAATGAGCAGTTCTTC

v_call: TRBV5-4
j_call: TRBJ2-3
clone_size: .
d_call: TRBD2
cdr3_aa: CASSFRLAGVHTDTQYF
cdr3_nt: TGTGCCAGCAGCTTCCGACTAGCGGGGGTGCACACAGATACGCAGTATTTT

v_call: TRBV5-1
j_call: TRBJ2-1
clone_size: .
d_call: TRBD2
cdr3_aa: CASSSGLAGLNEQFF
cdr3_nt: TGCGCCAGCAGCAGTGGTCTAGCGGGATTGAATGAGCAGTTCTTC

v_call: TRBV4-3
j_call: TRBJ1-2
clone_size: .
d_call: TRBD1
cdr3_aa: CASSQDRGRRGYTF
cdr3_nt: TGCGCCAGCAGCCAAGATAGGGGGCGTCGGGGCTACACCTTC

v_call: TRBV5-6
j_call: TRBJ2-7
clone_size: .
d_call: .
cdr3_aa: CASSFRLLRPYEQYF
cdr3_nt: TGTGCCAGCAGCTTTCGTCTCCTCAGACCCTACGAGCAGTACTTC

v_call: TRBV6-5
j_call: TRBJ2-7
clone_size: .
d_call: .
cdr3_aa: CASSLPLYEQYF
cdr3_nt: TGTGCCAGCAGTCTTCCTCTCTACGAGCAGTACTTC

v_call: TRBV29-1
j_call: TRBJ1-2
clone_size: many
d_call: .
cdr3_aa: CSVDDPYTGGYTF
cdr3_nt: TGCAGCGTGGACGACCCCTACACGGGAGGCTACACCTTC

v_call: TRBV28
j_call: TRBJ1-2
clone_size: .
d_call: TRBD1
cdr3_aa: CASSSYSTGRTNYGYTF
cdr3_nt: TGTGCCAGCAGTTCCTACTCGACAGGGAGGACTAACTATGGCTACACCTTC

v_call: TRBV14
j_call: TRBJ2-5
clone_size: .
d_call: .
cdr3_aa: CASSQGVRETQYF
cdr3_nt: TGTGCCAGCAGCCAAGGCGTGAGGGAGACCCAGTACTTC

v_call: TRBV11-1
j_call: TRBJ2-3
clone_size: .
d_call: .
cdr3_aa: CASSSVDPSTDTQYF
cdr3_nt: TGTGCCAGCAGCTCCGTCGACCCTAGCACAGATACGCAGTATTTT

v_call: TRBV19
j_call: TRBJ1-2
clone_size: .
d_call: TRBD1
cdr3_aa: CASSLPGQGANYGYTF
cdr3_nt: TGTGCCAGTAGTCTCCCGGGACAGGGGGCCAACTATGGCTACACCTTC

v_call: TRBV5-1
j_call: TRBJ1-3
clone_size: .
d_call: TRBD1
cdr3_aa: CASSLAGTAENTIYF
cdr3_nt: TGCGCCAGCAGCTTGGCGGGGACAGCTGAAAACACCATATATTTT

v_call: TRBV30
j_call: TRBJ2-7
clone_size: .
d_call: .
cdr3_aa: CAWSSSWEQYF
cdr3_nt: TGTGCCTGGAGTAGTAGTTGGGAGCAGTACTTC

v_call: TRBV9
j_call: TRBJ2-1
clone_size: .
d_call: TRBD2
cdr3_aa: CASSVGVGTSGSRAYNEQFF
cdr3_nt: TGTGCCAGCAGCGTAGGGGTGGGGACTAGCGGGAGTAGGGCCTACAATGAGCAGTTCTTC

v_call: TRBV20-1
j_call: TRBJ2-5
clone_size: .
d_call: .
cdr3_aa: CSASVDAGETQYF
cdr3_nt: TGCAGTGCTAGTGTAGACGCCGGGGAGACCCAGTACTTC

v_call: TRBV6-2/TRBV6-3
j_call: TRBJ2-1
clone_size: once
d_call: TRBD2
cdr3_aa: CASSYSRRGATGGYNEQFF
cdr3_nt: TGTGCCAGCAGTTACTCTAGGCGTGGGGCAACGGGGGGGTACAATGAGCAGTTCTTC

v_call: TRBV6-5
j_call: TRBJ1-2
clone_size: .
d_call: .
cdr3_aa: CATSRVANYGYTF
cdr3_nt: TGTGCCACCTCTAGGGTGGCTAACTATGGCTACACCTTC

v_call: TRBV5-1
j_call: TRBJ1-3
clone_size: .
d_call: .
cdr3_aa: CASSPWGSDTIYF
cdr3_nt: TGCGCCAGCAGCCCTTGGGGTTCGGACACCATATATTTT

v_call: TRBV11-2
j_call: TRBJ2-3
clone_size: .
d_call: TRBD2
cdr3_aa: CASRLRRGAGEGTQYF
cdr3_nt: TGTGCCAGCAGATTAAGAAGGGGAGCGGGAGAGGGTACGCAGTATTTT

v_call: TRBV19
j_call: TRBJ2-5
clone_size: .
d_call: TRBD1
cdr3_aa: CASSQEAGQGNFIETQYF
cdr3_nt: TGTGCCAGTAGCCAAGAGGCGGGACAGGGTAACTTTATAGAGACCCAGTACTTC

v_call: TRBV3-1/TRBV3-2
j_call: TRBJ2-7
clone_size: .
d_call: .
cdr3_aa: CASSQTPASYEQYF
cdr3_nt: TGTGCCAGCAGCCAAACACCCGCCTCCTACGAGCAGTACTTC

v_call: TRBV28
j_call: TRBJ1-1
clone_size: .
d_call: .
cdr3_aa: CASSLGGLGTEAFF
cdr3_nt: TGTGCCAGCAGTTTAGGAGGGCTAGGCACTGAAGCTTTCTTT

v_call: TRBV7-2
j_call: TRBJ1-4
clone_size: .
d_call: .
cdr3_aa: CASSPGPNEKLFF
cdr3_nt: TGTGCCAGCAGCCCAGGTCCCAATGAAAAACTGTTTTTT

v_call: TRBV27
j_call: TRBJ1-5
clone_size: .
d_call: TRBD1
cdr3_aa: CASTSTGSQPQHF
cdr3_nt: TGTGCCAGCACCTCGACAGGGTCCCAGCCCCAGCATTTT

v_call: TRBV11-2
j_call: TRBJ2-5
clone_size: .
d_call: TRBD1
cdr3_aa: CASSLGDRRETQYF
cdr3_nt: TGTGCCAGCAGCCTAGGGGACAGGCGGGAGACCCAGTACTTC

v_call: TRBV12-5
j_call: TRBJ2-1
clone_size: once
d_call: TRBD2
cdr3_aa: CASGLGTSGLEDEQFF
cdr3_nt: TGTGCTAGTGGTTTGGGGACTAGCGGCCTTGAGGATGAGCAGTTCTTC

v_call: TRBV7-2
j_call: TRBJ2-3
clone_size: .
d_call: .
cdr3_aa: CASSRGSTDTQYF
cdr3_nt: TGTGCCAGCAGTAGAGGGAGCACAGATACGCAGTATTTT

v_call: TRBV5-1
j_call: TRBJ1-3
clone_size: .
d_call: .
cdr3_aa: CASSRDGFSGNTIYF
cdr3_nt: TGCGCCAGCAGCCGAGACGGATTCTCTGGAAACACCATATATTTT

v_call: TRBV11-3
j_call: TRBJ2-7
clone_size: .
d_call: .
cdr3_aa: CASAGQRTEEQYF
cdr3_nt: TGTGCCAGCGCGGGACAGAGAACCGAGGAGCAGTACTTC

v_call: TRBV5-5
j_call: TRBJ1-2
clone_size: .
d_call: TRBD1
cdr3_aa: CASSDDRGRFGYTF
cdr3_nt: TGTGCCAGCAGCGACGACAGGGGGCGATTTGGCTACACCTTC

v_call: TRBV19
j_call: TRBJ1-5
clone_size: .
d_call: TRBD1
cdr3_aa: CASSIGTGAQPQHF
cdr3_nt: TGTGCCAGTAGTATAGGCACAGGGGCGCAGCCCCAGCATTTT

v_call: TRBV7-9
j_call: TRBJ1-2
clone_size: .
d_call: .
cdr3_aa: CASSSPGLYGYTF
cdr3_nt: TGTGCCAGCAGCTCCCCTGGCCTCTATGGCTACACCTTC

v_call: TRBV27
j_call: TRBJ1-1
clone_size: .
d_call: .
cdr3_aa: CASTQIFGNTEAFF
cdr3_nt: TGTGCCAGCACCCAAATTTTTGGAAACACTGAAGCTTTCTTT

v_call: TRBV30
j_call: TRBJ2-3
clone_size: .
d_call: .
cdr3_aa: CAWSVGGISTDTQYF
cdr3_nt: TGTGCCTGGAGTGTTGGAGGGATCAGCACAGATACGCAGTATTTT

v_call: TRBV3-1/TRBV3-2
j_call: TRBJ2-5
clone_size: .
d_call: .
cdr3_aa: CASSWRGGGVQETQYF
cdr3_nt: TGTGCCAGCAGCTGGCGAGGGGGGGGCGTCCAAGAGACCCAGTACTTC

v_call: TRBV6-1
j_call: TRBJ1-3
clone_size: once
d_call: .
cdr3_aa: CASSERGRGNTIYF
cdr3_nt: TGTGCCAGCAGTGAAAGGGGTCGTGGAAACACCATATATTTT

v_call: TRBV2
j_call: TRBJ2-7
clone_size: .
d_call: TRBD2
cdr3_aa: CASRDASGSYEQYF
cdr3_nt: TGTGCCAGCCGAGATGCAAGCGGGAGCTACGAGCAGTACTTC

v_call: TRBV19
j_call: TRBJ1-5
clone_size: .
d_call: .
cdr3_aa: CASSIRGPRNQPQHF
cdr3_nt: TGTGCCAGTAGTATCCGGGGGCCCCGCAATCAGCCCCAGCATTTT

v_call: TRBV7-3
j_call: TRBJ2-1
clone_size: .
d_call: .
cdr3_aa: CASSGGSYNEQFF
cdr3_nt: TGTGCCAGCTCAGGCGGGTCCTACAATGAGCAGTTCTTC

v_call: TRBV19
j_call: TRBJ1-4
clone_size: .
d_call: TRBD1
cdr3_aa: CASRDRGAANEKLFF
cdr3_nt: TGTGCCAGTAGAGACAGGGGAGCGGCTAATGAAAAACTGTTTTTT

v_call: TRBV9
j_call: TRBJ2-1
clone_size: .
d_call: TRBD2
cdr3_aa: CASSVGTSGRQQFF
cdr3_nt: TGTGCCAGCAGCGTAGGGACTAGCGGGAGGCAGCAGTTCTTC

v_call: TRBV7-2
j_call: TRBJ2-1
clone_size: .
d_call: .
cdr3_aa: CASSPRSGSYNEQFF
cdr3_nt: TGTGCCAGCAGCCCGAGGTCGGGGTCCTACAATGAGCAGTTCTTC